This entry concerns a single TCR beta chain. Its specificity is unknown. The entry originates in a study of shared clonotypes between healthy human individuals. Across several immunoSEQ plates, the genomic DNA of each subset was split evenly. Clones were read by immunoSEQ multiplex PCR, and TCRdb kept only the in-frame ones, dropping some. The sample holds about 1.5 million clones, roughly 97% seen once. The CDR3 covers 14 residues. Germline V CDR1 and CDR2: SGHNT, YYREEE (reference sequence). Trimming cost V 0 bases and J 5 bases; bases outside gene matches: 4. A CD45RA+ naive subset and a CD45RA-negative memory subset were split from CD4+ cells. Study conclusions and caveats: Sampling was confined to blood; repertoires within tissues likely differ. Investigators expected sequencing depth to affect clonotype sharing among donors.

The sequence came from a man between 25 and 39 years old in good health. V usage is TRBV5-4 and J usage is TRBJ1-1; the match to TRBD1 covers 7 bases. Specimen: naive CD4+ T cells sorted from blood. Subset given: CD45RA+ positively selected. CDR3 coding DNA: TGTGCCAGCAGCTTGGTTAGGGGGCAAACTGAAGCTTTCTTT. This encodes CASSLVRGQTEAFF.